One and the same sample provided the 12 T cell receptor beta chains below, sequenced in a study of T cells after yellow fever vaccination. Using its own MiXCR run on the 5' RACE reads, TCRdb lists one record per CDR3 protein. This table holds around 250,000 distinct CDR3 sequences, about 5.2% found once. The specimen comprised CD4+ T cells sorted from PBMCs, sampled on the day of the yellow fever booster vaccination. These TCRs come from a man younger than 35 who received the YFV17D yellow fever vaccine.

This chain connects TRBV5-1 to TRBJ2-3; D possibly matches TRBD1 or TRBD2 (5 bases each). V gave up 4 bases and J gave up 0 bases, with 12 bases separating them. CDR3 length: 15 amino acids. Germline-derived CDR1 and CDR2 are SGHRS and YFSETQ. The CDR3 protein is CASSAGTASTDTQYF. The CDR3 DNA sequence: TGCGCCAGCAGCGCCGGGACGGCTAGCACAGATACGCAGTATTTT.

This clonotype has just a few counts. CDR3 sequence reads: CASSPRAGGRNNEQFF. Written as DNA, the CDR3 is TGTGCCAGCAGCCCAAGAGCGGGGGGCCGGAACAATGAGCAGTTCTTC. The chain joins TRBV7-3 to TRBJ2-1, with 9 bases lining up with TRBD2. This CDR3 has 16 residues. Unmatched junction bases numbered 10, after V lost 5 bases and J lost 5 bases. The germline CDR1 and CDR2 sequences are SGHTA and FQGTGA.

This clonotype has at least ten counts. The V and J genes are TRBV12-3 or TRBV12-4 and TRBJ2-5; D might be TRBD2 (5 bases). V lost 6 bases, J lost 5 bases, and 10 bases lay in between. CDR3 length: 12 residues. Here the CDR3 reads CASRVGGETQYF. In DNA form, the CDR3 reads TGTGCCAGCAGGGTGGGCGGGGAGACCCAGTACTTC.

The CDR3 protein is CASSSTGGGQPQHF. The CDR3 DNA is TGTGCCAGCAGCTCAACAGGGGGCGGTCAGCCCCAGCATTTT. V gene TRBV7-9 combines with J gene TRBJ1-5; 9 nucleotides align to TRBD1. Germline V gene sequence: CDR1 SEHNR, CDR2 FQNEAQ (reference sequence). The CDR3 totals 14 residues. Germline trimming cut 4 bases from V and 6 bases from J; bases unmatched to any gene: 4.

The J gene is TRBJ2-7, the V gene TRBV21-1; TRBD1, the table's D call, was not compared with the DNA. TRBV21-1 is deemed a pseudogene. CDR3 length: 16 amino acids. DNA for the CDR3: TGTGCCAGCAGCAAAGCCTCCTACCGGGACAGTTACGAGCAGTACTTC. Translating it yields CASSKASYRDSYEQYF.

This clonotype was detected ten times or more. The gene calls are TRBV20-1 and TRBJ2-5, with D possibly TRBD2 on 5 matching bases. Germline CDR1 is DFQATT and CDR2 is SNEGSKA (reference sequence). Trimming stripped 4 bases from V and 1 base from J, with 10 bases between. The CDR3 length is 13 residues. In DNA, the CDR3 is TGCAGTGCTACCCCGGGGAGCCAAGAGACCCAGTACTTC. Translating gives CSATPGSQETQYF.

The V and J genes are TRBV6-1 and TRBJ1-4, with TRBD1 matching over 8 bases. CDR1 and CDR2 (germline): MNHNS, SASEGT. The CDR3 covers 16 residues. V shed 8 bases and J 3 bases; nucleotides not matched to a gene: 11. The CDR3 protein is CASRRRGGQANEKLFF. For the CDR3, the DNA is TGTGCCAGCCGACGAAGAGGGGGACAGGCTAATGAAAAACTGTTTTTT.

This clonotype was counted a few times. The genes are TRBV19 and TRBJ1-5; D gene unclear. Germline CDR1 is LNHDA and CDR2 is SQIVND (reference sequence). The CDR3 spans 14 residues. V shed 5 bases and J shed 0 bases, with 8 bases lying between them. As DNA, the CDR3 is TGTGCCAGTAGTTATTCCGATAGCAATCAGCCCCAGCATTTT. Its protein is CASSYSDSNQPQHF.

The J gene is TRBJ2-3, the V gene TRBV20-1, with 15 bases that match TRBD2. V trimming: 4 bases; J trimming: 5 bases; junction bases outside the gene matches: 4. The germline V gene has CDR1 DFQATT and CDR2 SNEGSKA (reference sequence). The CDR3 is 15 residues long. CDR3 in DNA: TGCAGTGCTATCGGGACTAGCGGGGGGCTAGATACGCAGTATTTT. Its translation: CSAIGTSGGLDTQYF.

This clonotype was detected a few times. The chain joins TRBV9 to TRBJ1-4; a weak D match, TRBD1 (6 bases). The germline gives CDR1 SGDLS, CDR2 YYNGEE. V was trimmed by 4 bases and J by 4 bases, leaving 17 bases between them. This CDR3 has 16 residues. CDR3 sequence (DNA): TGTGCCAGCAGCCCCCTCGGGGGGCAGGGTAATGAAAAACTGTTTTTT. As protein: CASSPLGGQGNEKLFF.

V usage is TRBV28 and J usage is TRBJ2-4, with TRBD1 as a possible D gene (6 bases). Per germline, CDR1 MDHEN and CDR2 SYDVKM. The CDR3 contains 14 residues. Between the trimmed V and J ends, which lost 5 bases and 8 bases, there was a span of 16 bases. This CDR3 reads CASSPGQLWDIQYF. The DNA of the CDR3 is TGTGCCAGCAGTCCCGGACAGTTGTGGGACATTCAGTACTTC. Complete variable domain (other parts from reference TRBV28 and TRBJ2-4): DVKVTQSSRYLVKRTGEKVFLECVQDMDHENMFWYRQDPGLGLRLIYFSYDVKMKEKGDIPEGYSVSREKKERFSLILESASTNQTSMYLCASSPGQLWDIQYFGAGTRLSVL.

This clonotype appeared many times. The chain joins TRBV3-1 to TRBJ1-2; tentative D call: TRBD1 (6 bases). With 4 bases removed from V and 4 bases from J, the gap between germline ends came to 13 bases. CDR1 LGHDT and CDR2 YNNKEL come from the germline V gene (reference sequence). This CDR3 spans 14 amino acids. CDR3 residues: CASSPQGSLYGYTF. CDR3 in DNA: TGTGCCAGCAGCCCACAGGGTTCCCTCTATGGCTACACCTTC. Full variable domain (missing parts from reference TRBV3-1 and TRBJ1-2): DTAVSQTPKYLVTQMGNDKSIKCEQNLGHDTMYWYKQDSKKFLKIMFSYNNKELIINETVPNRFSPKSPDKAHLNLHINSLELGDSAVYFCASSPQGSLYGYTFGSGTRLTVV.